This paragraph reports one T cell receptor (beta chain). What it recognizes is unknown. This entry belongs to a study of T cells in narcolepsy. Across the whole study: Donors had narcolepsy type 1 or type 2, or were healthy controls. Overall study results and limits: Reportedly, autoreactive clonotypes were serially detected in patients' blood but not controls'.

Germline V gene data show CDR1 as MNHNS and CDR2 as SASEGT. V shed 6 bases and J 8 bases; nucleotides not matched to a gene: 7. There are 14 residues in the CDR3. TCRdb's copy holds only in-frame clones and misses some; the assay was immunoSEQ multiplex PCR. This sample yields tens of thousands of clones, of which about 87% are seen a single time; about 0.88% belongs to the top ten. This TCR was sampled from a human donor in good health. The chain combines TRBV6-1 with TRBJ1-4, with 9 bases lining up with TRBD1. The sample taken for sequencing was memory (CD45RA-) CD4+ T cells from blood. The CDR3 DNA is TGTGCCAGCAGAATGGGACAGGGTAGAGAAAAACTGTTTTTT. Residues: CASRMGQGREKLFF.